The 14 T cell receptor beta chains in this list originate from one sample, sequenced in a study of T cells in Graves' hyperthyroidism and ophthalmopathy. RNA transcripts yielded amplified TCR beta CDR3 regions. First-round RT-PCR with HTBI primers amplified the TCR CDR3 region. TCRdb recomputed calls from the multiplex PCR reads with MiXCR, one row per CDR3 protein. This sample has some 490,000 distinct CDR3 sequences; approximately 23% occur once, and the top ten carry around 54%. The sample taken for sequencing was blood. The receptors were gathered from an older woman with Graves' ophthalmopathy.

This clonotype came up a few times. V is TRBV7-9 and J is TRBJ2-1; D gene uncertain. Germline values: CDR1 SEHNR, CDR2 FQNEAQ (reference sequence). V lost 2 bases to trimming and J lost 3 bases, with 11 bases between them. This CDR3 has 15 amino acids. The CDR3 nucleotides read TGTGCCAGCAGCTTACGCAGGTTGGGCTACAATGAGCAGTTCTTC. This encodes CASSLRRLGYNEQFF.

This clonotype was seen more than once but under ten times. This CDR3 reads CASSVAPLGGTGELFF. In DNA form, the CDR3 reads TGTGCCAGCAGCGTAGCTCCTCTCGGGGGCACCGGGGAGCTGTTTTTT. This chain joins TRBV9 and TRBJ2-2, with D possibly being TRBD2 (6 bases). CDR3 length equals 16 residues. The V end lost 0 bases, the J end lost 4 bases, and 13 bases lay between the germline ends. Germline CDR1 and CDR2: SGDLS and YYNGEE. Full variable domain (remainder filled in from reference TRBV9 and TRBJ2-2): DSGVTQTPKHLITATGQRVTLRCSPRSGDLSVYWYQQSLDQGLQFLIQYYNGEERAKGNILERFSAQQFPDLHSELNLSSLELGDSALYFCASSVAPLGGTGELFFGEGSRLTVL.

The chain links TRBV27 to TRBJ2-7; 11 positions match TRBD2. After removal of 6 bases from V and 2 bases from J, the junction contained 3 bases not matched to a gene. The germline gives CDR1 MNHEY, CDR2 SMNVEV (reference sequence). This CDR3 spans 14 amino acids. This CDR3 is CASSRLAGTYEQYF. Here the CDR3 DNA reads TGTGCCAGCAGCCGACTAGCGGGGACCTACGAGCAGTACTTC.

This clonotype was found a few times. The chain links TRBV5-1 to TRBJ1-1; tentative D call: TRBD1 (5 bases). Trimming stripped 0 bases from V and 4 bases from J, with 10 bases between. This CDR3 comprises 14 residues. The germline CDR1 and CDR2 sequences are SGHRS and YFSETQ. The CDR3 nucleotides read TGCGCCAGCAGCTTGGGGGGGGATGGCACTGAAGCTTTCTTT. Encoded protein: CASSLGGDGTEAFF.

The chain recombines TRBV27 with TRBJ1-6; D uncertain. V was pared by 3 bases and J by 7 bases, with 19 bases between. Germline lookup yields CDR1 MNHEY and CDR2 SMNVEV (reference sequence). The CDR3 has 17 residues. For the CDR3, the DNA is TGTGCCAGCAGTTTCTCCAGGTTCTGGGCCTTAAATTCACCCCTCCACTTT. Translating it yields CASSFSRFWALNSPLHF.

This clonotype was seen a handful of times. The genes are TRBV20-1 and TRBJ2-3; 10 bases agree with TRBD2. Germline loops: CDR1 DFQATT, CDR2 SNEGSKA (reference sequence). The CDR3 has 17 amino acids. V lost 1 base and J lost 3; bases outside the gene matches: 10. The CDR3 reads CSARVVSSGRVTDTQYF. The CDR3 DNA is TGCAGTGCTAGAGTGGTTTCTAGCGGGAGAGTGACAGATACGCAGTATTTT.

This clonotype has only a few counts. This chain joins TRBV6-5 and TRBJ2-2, with TRBD1 as a possible D gene (5 bases). Germline assignment: CDR1 MNHEY and CDR2 SVGAGI. The CDR3 sequence is 14 residues long. Trimming took off 4 bases at V and 5 bases at J, with 11 bases between the two ends. The CDR3 nucleotides read TGTGCCAGCAGTTTCCTGACAGCAACCGGGGAGCTGTTTTTT. This encodes CASSFLTATGELFF.

The gene calls are TRBV3-1 and TRBJ1-6; D unresolved. The CDR3 has 20 residues. V dropped 3 bases and J dropped 0 bases, with 21 bases sitting between them. The germline gives CDR1 LGHDT, CDR2 YNNKEL (reference sequence). The CDR3 loop is CASSQTVVATSGSYNSPLHF. For the CDR3, the DNA is TGTGCCAGCAGCCAGACTGTCGTAGCTACGAGCGGCTCCTATAATTCACCCCTCCACTTT.

The chain combines TRBV11-2 with TRBJ1-2, with 7 nucleotides matching TRBD1. The V gene end was trimmed by 7 bases and the J gene end by 4 bases; junction bases not matched to a gene: 9. The CDR3 extends over 14 amino acids. Germline V lookup: CDR1 SGHAT, CDR2 FQNNGV. CDR3 nucleotides: TGTGCCAGCACCCAGGGGGAGGCGGTCTATGGCTACACCTTC. It encodes CASTQGEAVYGYTF. Together with reference TRBV11-2 and TRBJ1-2, the CDR3 gives the full variable domain: EAGVAQSPRYKIIEKRQSVAFWCNPISGHATLYWYQQILGQGPKLLIQFQNNGVVDDSQLPKDRFSAERLKGVDSTLKIQPAKLEDSAVYLCASTQGEAVYGYTFGSGTRLTVV.

This clonotype was counted ten times or more. CDR3 bases: TGCAGTGCTAACAGGCGGAACACCGGGGAGCTGTTTTTT. This sequence encodes CSANRRNTGELFF. The chain combines TRBV20-1 with TRBJ2-2; a possible D gene is TRBD1 (5 bases). Germline CDR1 is DFQATT and CDR2 is SNEGSKA (reference sequence). The CDR3 totals 13 residues. V lost 4 bases to trimming and J lost 1 base, with 7 bases between them.

The chain carries TRBV6-5 and TRBJ1-1; weak D call: TRBD1 (6 bases). Trimming removed 0 bases from V and 1 base from J, with 15 bases in between. CDR1 and CDR2 (germline): MNHEY, SVGAGI. The CDR3 has 17 residues. DNA of the CDR3: TGTGCCAGCAGTTACTCTCATGTTGGGGGGCCGAACACTGAAGCTTTCTTT. Its protein is CASSYSHVGGPNTEAFF.

The J gene is TRBJ2-7, the V gene TRBV5-6; D not certain. The V end lost 3 bases, the J end lost 0 bases, and 16 bases lay between the germline ends. Germline V gene lookup returns CDR1 SGHDT and CDR2 YYEEEE. The CDR3 contains 16 residues. For the CDR3, the DNA is TGTGCCAGCAGCTCCCATCATCTGATCCCCTCCTACGAGCAGTACTTC. Translated: CASSSHHLIPSYEQYF.

This chain links TRBV5-1 with TRBJ1-2; D is unclear. This CDR3 region has 13 residues. Germline CDR1 reads SGHRS; CDR2 reads YFSETQ. V was clipped by 0 bases and J by 4 bases, with 7 bases between them. CDR3: CASSLAMGYGYTF. CDR3 bases: TGCGCCAGCAGCTTGGCCATGGGCTATGGCTACACCTTC.

The CDR3 sequence is CASSWTGVQETQYF. Here the CDR3 DNA reads TGTGCCAGCAGTTGGACAGGGGTACAAGAGACCCAGTACTTC. This chain joins TRBV6-1 and TRBJ2-5, with 9 bases matching TRBD1. The length of the CDR3 is 14 residues. Germline CDR1 MNHNS, CDR2 SASEGT. Trimming cost V 5 bases and J 2 bases; bases outside gene matches: 3.